The rows below give T cell receptor beta chains drawn from one sample of a study of blood T cell repertoires in COVID-19. Measured with immunoSEQ multiplex PCR; TCRdb has only the in-frame clones, and not every one. Of 150,000 or so clones listed, around four fifths are singletons. The specimen sequenced was peripheral blood. These receptors originate from an elderly woman with acute or convalescent COVID-19. The CDR3 runs from the conserved cysteine through the conserved F or W. A D gene is named only where the DNA matches it firmly. Only part of the rows carry a size: once, few, many, or a class if the clone is expanded.

D	size	V	J	CDR3	DNA
TRBD2	.	TRBV2	TRBJ2-1	CASRDSGGPAYNEQFF	TGTGCCAGCAGGGATAGCGGGGGGCCTGCTTACAATGAGCAGTTCTTC
.	.	TRBV12-3/TRBV12-4	TRBJ1-1	CASSIKQDTEAFF	TGTGCCAGCAGTATCAAGCAGGACACTGAAGCTTTCTTT
TRBD1	.	TRBV11-1	TRBJ2-2	CASSLGQGAGTGELFF	TGTGCCAGCAGCTTAGGACAGGGGGCGGGCACCGGGGAGCTGTTTTTT
TRBD1	.	TRBV27	TRBJ1-3	CASSLDRSSGNTIYF	TGTGCCAGCAGTTTGGACAGGAGCTCTGGAAACACCATATATTTT
.	.	TRBV12-3/TRBV12-4	TRBJ1-1	CASSLVAEAFF	TGTGCCAGCAGTTTGGTAGCTGAAGCTTTCTTT
.	.	TRBV7-9	TRBJ1-1	CASSPPIANTEAFF	TGTGCCAGCAGCCCCCCGATAGCGAACACTGAAGCTTTCTTT
.	.	TRBV10-3	TRBJ1-1	CAIGGGANTEAFF	TGTGCCATCGGGGGGGGAGCGAACACTGAAGCTTTCTTT
TRBD1	.	TRBV9	TRBJ2-3	CASSGKVGTGGGDTQYF	TGTGCCAGCAGCGGAAAGGTGGGGACAGGGGGCGGAGATACGCAGTATTTT
TRBD1	once	TRBV3-1/TRBV3-2	TRBJ1-2	CASSPRDRASGYTF	TGTGCCAGCAGCCCCCGGGACAGGGCGAGTGGCTACACCTTC
TRBD2	medium-sized	TRBV2	TRBJ2-7	CASTAGTSGDEQYF	TGTGCCAGCACTGCCGGGACTAGCGGGGACGAGCAGTACTTC
.	.	TRBV6-1	TRBJ1-1	CASSEADNRANTEAFF	TGTGCCAGCAGTGAAGCAGATAACAGGGCGAACACTGAAGCTTTCTTT
.	few	TRBV5-4	TRBJ1-2	CASSSAGQLNYGYTF	TGTGCCAGCAGCTCCGCCGGACAGTTAAACTATGGCTACACCTTC
TRBD2	.	TRBV7-2	TRBJ2-5	CASSFGIRLAGQETQYF	TGTGCCAGCAGCTTTGGGATAAGGCTAGCGGGACAAGAGACCCAGTACTTC
TRBD1	once	TRBV28	TRBJ2-5	CASSSPGTAKRTQYF	TGTGCCAGCAGTTCGCCTGGGACAGCTAAGAGAACCCAGTACTTC
.	.	TRBV24-1	TRBJ2-7	CATSDPGFPYEQYF	TGTGCCACCAGTGACCCAGGGTTCCCCTACGAGCAGTACTTC
.	.	TRBV6-1	TRBJ2-5	CASSDLETQYF	TGTGCCAGCAGTGATCTAGAGACCCAGTACTTC
TRBD2	.	TRBV6-1	TRBJ2-6	CASSEAPRTSGSGSSGANVLTF	TGTGCCAGCAGTGAAGCCCCTCGGACTAGCGGGAGTGGTAGCTCTGGGGCCAACGTCCTGACTTTC
TRBD1	.	TRBV18	TRBJ2-7	CASSSGGQGTYEQYF	TGTGCCAGCTCGTCCGGTGGACAGGGAACCTACGAGCAGTACTTC
TRBD2	.	TRBV11-2	TRBJ2-7	CASSLVVSGGYEQYF	TGTGCCAGCAGCTTAGTGGTTAGCGGGGGGTACGAGCAGTACTTC
TRBD1	.	TRBV15	TRBJ1-2	CATSRLTGDGYTF	TGTGCCACCAGCAGACTCACAGGGGATGGCTACACCTTC
.	.	TRBV20-1	TRBJ2-7	CSARDWLEQYF	TGCAGTGCTAGAGATTGGCTCGAGCAGTACTTC
.	.	TRBV7-9	TRBJ2-7	CASSLINEQYF	TGTGCCAGCAGCTTAATCAACGAGCAGTACTTC
TRBD1	.	TRBV11-3	TRBJ2-1	CASSIAGGSYNEQFF	TGTGCCAGCAGCATCGCAGGGGGCTCCTACAATGAGCAGTTCTTC
TRBD1	.	TRBV9	TRBJ2-1	CASSLGQGASNEQFF	TGTGCCAGCAGCCTTGGACAGGGGGCGAGCAATGAGCAGTTCTTC
TRBD1	once	TRBV19	TRBJ2-5	CASSPRTGWETQYF	TGTGCCAGTAGTCCACGGACAGGGTGGGAGACCCAGTACTTC
TRBD2	.	TRBV4-1	TRBJ2-1	CASSHTSEWVYNEQFF	TGCGCCAGCAGCCATACTAGCGAGTGGGTTTACAATGAGCAGTTCTTC
TRBD2	.	TRBV2	TRBJ2-7	CASSRLAGGTSSYEQYF	TGTGCCAGCTCCCGACTAGCGGGGGGGACAAGCTCCTACGAGCAGTACTTC
.	.	TRBV6-6	TRBJ1-3	CASSGAGNTIYF	TGTGCCAGCAGTGGAGCTGGAAACACCATATATTTT
TRBD2	.	TRBV6-1	TRBJ2-3	CASSERGTDTQYF	TGTGCCAGCAGTGAGCGGGGGACAGATACGCAGTATTTT
.	.	TRBV10-3	TRBJ1-6	CAISEQGPNSPLHF	TGTGCCATCAGTGAACAGGGCCCTAATTCACCCCTCCACTTT
.	.	TRBV15	TRBJ2-6	CATSRGGAGANVLTF	TGTGCCACCAGCAGAGGGGGGGCTGGGGCCAACGTCCTGACTTTC
.	.	TRBV28	TRBJ1-1	CASSWGLEAFF	TGTGCCAGCAGTTGGGGACTGGAAGCTTTCTTT
.	once	TRBV3-1/TRBV3-2	TRBJ1-1	CASSQEFVRGTLNTEAFF	TGTGCCAGCAGCCAAGAGTTTGTTAGAGGGACTTTGAACACTGAAGCTTTCTTT
.	.	TRBV29-1	TRBJ2-1	CSVLLASSYNEQFF	TGCAGCGTCCTTCTAGCGAGCTCCTACAATGAGCAGTTCTTC
.	once	TRBV7-2	TRBJ2-1	CASSLDGRAYNEQFF	TGTGCCAGCAGCTTAGACGGGAGAGCTTACAATGAGCAGTTCTTC
.	.	TRBV11-3	TRBJ1-2	CASGLLPPRGFYGYTF	TGTGCCAGCGGCCTCCTCCCTCCTAGGGGATTCTATGGCTACACCTTC
.	.	TRBV5-1	TRBJ2-1	CASSLRWGRYNEQFF	TGCGCCAGCAGCTTGCGTTGGGGGCGGTACAATGAGCAGTTCTTC
.	.	TRBV21-1	TRBJ2-1	CASSKERLLAGGYNEQFF	TGTGCCAGCAGCAAAGAGAGGTTACTAGCGGGAGGGTACAATGAGCAGTTCTTC
.	.	TRBV7-2	TRBJ1-5	CASSLSQGSNQPQHF	TGTGCCAGCAGCTTAAGTCAGGGGAGCAATCAGCCCCAGCATTTT
.	.	TRBV14	TRBJ1-2	CASSQLRSYGYTF	TGTGCCAGCAGCCAATTACGGTCCTATGGCTACACCTTC
.	few	TRBV7-8	TRBJ1-5	CASSLERARSNQPQHF	TGTGCCAGCAGCTTAGAGAGGGCTAGGAGCAATCAGCCCCAGCATTTT
TRBD1	.	TRBV5-8	TRBJ1-2	CASSLEQGARGYGYTF	TGTGCCAGCAGCCTCGAACAGGGGGCGCGGGGTTATGGCTACACCTTC
.	.	TRBV5-1	TRBJ1-5	CASSLEGRGLQPQHF	TGCGCCAGCAGCTTAGAGGGCAGGGGCCTTCAGCCCCAGCATTTT
TRBD2	.	TRBV10-1	TRBJ2-1	CASSDRGVNEQFF	TGCGCCAGCAGTGACCGGGGGGTCAATGAGCAGTTCTTC
.	.	TRBV7-6	TRBJ1-1	CASSLAMSGITEAFF	TGTGCCAGCAGCTTAGCGATGTCAGGGATTACTGAAGCTTTCTTT
.	.	TRBV30	TRBJ1-1	CAWRGRNTEAFF	TGTGCCTGGAGGGGCAGGAACACTGAAGCTTTCTTT
.	.	TRBV9	TRBJ1-5	CASSQDSSNQPQHF	TGTGCCAGCAGCCAAGACAGTAGCAATCAGCCCCAGCATTTT
.	.	TRBV3-1/TRBV3-2	TRBJ2-7	CASSNLRGRFEQYF	TGTGCCAGCAGCAATCTACGGGGGAGGTTCGAGCAGTACTTC
TRBD1	.	TRBV5-1	TRBJ1-2	CASSPDRADYGYTF	TGCGCCAGCAGTCCAGACAGGGCGGACTATGGCTACACCTTC
.	.	TRBV19	TRBJ2-2	CASSIERFELFF	TGTGCCAGTAGTATAGAGAGGTTTGAGCTGTTTTTT
.	few	TRBV5-1	TRBJ2-7	CASRTERYEQYF	TGCGCCAGCAGGACTGAGAGGTACGAGCAGTACTTC